This T cell receptor (beta chain) was retrieved from a study of shared clonotypes between healthy human individuals (TCRdb year 2020). About the investigation overall: The cohort comprised a couple of women and a few men aged 18 to 49 years. To increase sequencing depth and limit assay-specific biases, TCR repertoire library preparation and sequencing were carried out by different laboratories using diverse techniques. Leukapheresis yielded between about 0.94 and 8.9 billion PBMCs per donor. To estimate repertoire size and how much clonotype sharing occurs between individuals, the study deeply sequenced the blood TCR repertoires of several healthy adults. For each donor, CD4 naive and CD4 memory were each given three plates, CD8 naive was given two plates, and CD8 memory was given one plate. General study outcomes and caveats: Sampling was limited to blood, and TCR repertoires in tissue likely differ from TCR repertoires in blood. Compared with non-shared clonotypes, the clonotypes found in all four sorted-subset donors had higher generation probabilities. The small number of donors limited the genetic and exposure-history diversity represented. Rarefaction of sorted-subset datasets indicated incomplete sequencing despite the large sequencing depth. Sharing across a few donors was observed for around 4.8% of naive CD4, less than 4% of naive CD8, around 2.5% of memory CD4, and roughly 0.43% of memory CD8 clonotypes. Larger estimated clonotype richness was generally found for naive subsets than for memory subsets. Pairwise subsampling led to the expectation that sequencing depth would affect the degree of clonotype sharing among donors.

The CDR3 measures 14 amino acids from cysteine to phenylalanine. Solely the CDR3 DNA is kept, with 42 bases framed from the first base. V and J lose 0 bases and 2 bases, and a span of 8 bases separates them. Based on the germline V gene, the CDR1 and CDR2 sequences are MGHRA and YSYEKL. The donors were healthy, HIV-negative adults with no recently reported acute infections or vaccinations. Every donor was a Caucasian adult living in Nashville, Tennessee, USA. CD4+ T cells were enriched through magnetic negative selection, after which naive cells were positively selected on CD45RA and the remaining negative fraction served as the memory subset. After blood collection by leukapheresis, PBMCs were isolated using Ficoll-Histopaque density gradient centrifugation and then cryopreserved in the vapor phase of liquid nitrogen. Analytical flow cytometry was used to check the purity and quantity of every magnetically sorted T cell population. From each sorted fraction, genomic DNA was isolated and quantified by UV absorbance on a Nanodrop 2000c.

As concerns this clone: What antigen it recognizes has not been identified. Qualities for individual bases were not recorded, and no much larger clone is one base off.

Using the deep immunoSEQ assay, multiplex PCR amplified TCR CDR3 regions from genomic DNA. Extracted genomic DNA from each cell subset was distributed evenly across all wells of several immunoSEQ 96-well plates, and each plate was treated as a replicate. For sorted subsets, 200 to 250 ng genomic DNA, equal to 30,000 to 35,000 T cell genomes, was loaded into each replicate PCR. Purified libraries were measured with a Qubit 3.0 fluorometer, size-checked on a Bioanalyzer 2100, and measured again with the KAPA Library Quantification kit. Every immunoSEQ 96-well plate was sequenced on a separate single-read 150-cycle Illumina NextSeq 550 flow cell. The study's own analysis went as follows. Because the immunoSEQ output included only junctional sequences and no quality scores, the filtering could not be the same as the filtering used for full-length reads. Sequences were annotated with PyIR, a Python wrapper for IgBLAST v1.9, using IMGT germline references to assign V/J genes and CDR3. Any read was removed if the V/J assignment was weak (E-value above 1e-6), the CDR3 was missing, or the read contained stop codons, out-of-frame junctions, or ambiguous translated residues. A V3J clonotype was defined by an identical inferred V gene, J gene, and CDR3 amino acid sequence. To compute the percentage overlap between repertoires, the number of shared unique clonotypes was divided by the size of the smaller repertoire. Three approaches were used to assess repertoire richness: RTK rarefaction, the Chao1 estimator, and Recon v2.1 estimates of unobserved clonotypes. OLGA was used to compute generation probabilities for all TCRbeta clonotypes that the gDNA method yielded from several donors. TCRdb re-hosts the immuneACCESS table, in-frame sequences only. Its copies lack some clones; in the studies checked, an unresolved V gene accounts for under half of them, and the cause for the rest is not known. D and trimming were read from the DNA, whereas the V and J calls and clone size are those reported in that table. This sample has about 1 million clones in its table, and more than 60% of those were observed once. The ten largest account for around 1.5% of the sample.

The sample taken for sequencing was memory CD4+ T cells sorted from blood. Explained via the paper, the cell subset or site label denotes: CD45RA-negative fraction. The V and J genes are TRBV4-1 and TRBJ2-7; the D gene assignment is ambiguous. The TCR was taken from a man aged 18 to 30 in good health. The CDR3 has the sequence CASSQDLHTYEQYF. The DNA sequence is TGCGCCAGCAGCCAAGATCTGCATACCTACGAGCAGTACTTC.